The following is a T cell receptor beta chain sequence with its context. What it binds is unknown. The data were obtained in a study of cytomegalovirus exposure and HLA in healthy donors. Regarding the study as a whole: Researchers catalogued approximately 160 TCR beta chains as cytomegalovirus-associated.

Clones were sequenced by immunoSEQ multiplex PCR, and TCRdb holds only the in-frame ones, with some missing. Among fewer than 150,000 clones, about 87% were seen once, and the ten largest hold around 10%. The V end lost 1 base, the J end lost 4 bases, and 12 bases lay between the germline ends. The germline CDR1 and CDR2 sequences are MGHRA and YSYEKL. The CDR3 sequence is 15 residues long. Sequences were obtained from PBMCs. This TCR was sampled from a man between 18 and 29 years old in good health and CMV-seropositive. The chain recombines TRBV4-1 with TRBJ2-3; TRBD1 might be the D (5 bases). The CDR3 here is CASSQAKGFPDTQYF. In DNA form, the CDR3 reads TGCGCCAGCAGCCAAGCAAAGGGGTTCCCAGATACGCAGTATTTT.